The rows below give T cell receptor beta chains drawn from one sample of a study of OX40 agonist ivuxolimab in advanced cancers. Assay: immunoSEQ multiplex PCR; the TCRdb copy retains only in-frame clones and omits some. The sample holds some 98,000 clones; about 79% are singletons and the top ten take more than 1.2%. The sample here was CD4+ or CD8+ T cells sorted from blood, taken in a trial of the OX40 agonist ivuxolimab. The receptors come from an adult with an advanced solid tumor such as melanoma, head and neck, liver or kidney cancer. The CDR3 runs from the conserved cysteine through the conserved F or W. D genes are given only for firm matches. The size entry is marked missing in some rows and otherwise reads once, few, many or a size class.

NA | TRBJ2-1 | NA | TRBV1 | CTSSQVGCEQFF | TGCACCAGCAGCCAAGTGGGGTGTGAGCAGTTCTTC
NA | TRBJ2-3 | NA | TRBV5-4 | CASSAGPGDGKDTQYF | TGTGCCAGCAGCGCAGGACCGGGGGATGGGAAAGATACGCAGTATTTT
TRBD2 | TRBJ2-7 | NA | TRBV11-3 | CASSLEATSGYEQYF | TGTGCCAGCAGCTTAGAGGCGACTAGCGGATACGAGCAGTACTTC
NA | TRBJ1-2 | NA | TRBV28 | CASIQRGQKDGYTF | TGTGCCAGCATTCAAAGAGGACAGAAGGATGGCTACACCTTC
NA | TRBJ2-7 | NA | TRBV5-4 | CASRSWTSYEQYF | TGTGCCAGCAGATCTTGGACCTCCTACGAGCAGTACTTC
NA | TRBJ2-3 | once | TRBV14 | CASSRGTLGQYF | TGTGCCAGCAGCAGGGGGACTCTCGGGCAGTATTTT
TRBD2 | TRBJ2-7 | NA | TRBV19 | CASSIVSRLAGGPYEQYF | TGTGCCAGTAGTATTGTGTCTCGCCTAGCGGGAGGGCCGTACGAGCAGTACTTC
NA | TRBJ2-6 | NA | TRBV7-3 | CASSLTGANVLTF | TGTGCCAGCAGCTTGACTGGGGCCAACGTCCTGACTTTC
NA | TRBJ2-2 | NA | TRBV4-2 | CASSQTTATGELFF | TGTGCCAGCAGCCAAACGACAGCCACCGGGGAGCTGTTTTTT
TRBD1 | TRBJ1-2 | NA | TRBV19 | CASSSLPGDSFNYGYTF | TGTGCCAGTAGTTCCCTCCCCGGGGACAGCTTCAACTATGGCTACACCTTC
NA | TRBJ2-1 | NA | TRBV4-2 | CASSQVKQTYNEQFF | TGTGCCAGCAGCCAAGTGAAACAGACATACAATGAGCAGTTCTTC
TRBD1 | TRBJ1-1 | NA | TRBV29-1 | CSVEGAHSTEAFF | TGCAGCGTGGAGGGGGCGCATAGCACTGAAGCTTTCTTT
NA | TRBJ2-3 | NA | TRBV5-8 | CASSRAGEITDTQYF | TGTGCCAGCAGTCGCGCAGGGGAAATAACAGATACGCAGTATTTT
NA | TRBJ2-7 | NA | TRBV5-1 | CASSLGRGRGEQYF | TGCGCCAGCAGCTTGGGGAGAGGGAGAGGGGAGCAGTACTTC
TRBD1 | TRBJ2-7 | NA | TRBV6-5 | CASTGQGVTYEQYF | TGTGCCAGCACCGGACAGGGGGTCACCTACGAGCAGTACTTC
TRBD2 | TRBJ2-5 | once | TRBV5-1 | CASSSEAGTETQYF | TGCGCCAGCAGCTCAGAAGCGGGAACAGAGACCCAGTACTTC
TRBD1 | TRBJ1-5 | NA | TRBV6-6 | CASEPGGRDQPQHF | TGTGCCAGCGAGCCAGGGGGCCGGGATCAGCCCCAGCATTTT
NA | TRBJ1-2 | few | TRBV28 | CASREGYGYTF | TGTGCCAGCAGAGAGGGGTATGGCTACACCTTC
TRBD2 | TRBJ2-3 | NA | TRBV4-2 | CASSSRLAGGLGDTQYF | TGTGCCAGCAGCTCGCGACTAGCGGGGGGACTTGGAGATACGCAGTATTTT
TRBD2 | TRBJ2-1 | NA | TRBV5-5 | CASSSSLAGTYNEQFF | TGTGCCAGCAGCTCTTCCCTAGCGGGGACATACAATGAGCAGTTCTTC
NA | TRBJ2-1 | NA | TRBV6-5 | CASSYSTGGVREQFF | TGTGCCAGCAGTTACTCGACTGGTGGGGTCCGGGAGCAGTTCTTC
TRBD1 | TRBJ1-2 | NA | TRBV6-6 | CASSGDRSRGYTF | TGTGCCAGCAGTGGGGACAGGTCACGTGGCTACACCTTC
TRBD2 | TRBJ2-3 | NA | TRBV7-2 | CASSDSGLAGGGGTDTQYF | TGTGCCAGCAGCGATTCGGGACTAGCGGGAGGGGGCGGCACAGATACGCAGTATTTT
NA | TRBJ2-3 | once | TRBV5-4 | CASSFTGPDTQYF | TGTGCCAGCAGCTTTACAGGGCCAGATACGCAGTATTTT
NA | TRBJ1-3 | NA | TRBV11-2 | CASSPGTAVGTIYF | TGTGCCAGCAGTCCTGGGACCGCCGTCGGCACCATATATTTT
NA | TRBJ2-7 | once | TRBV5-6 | CASSFRGAPYEQYF | TGTGCCAGCAGCTTTAGAGGGGCTCCCTACGAGCAGTACTTC
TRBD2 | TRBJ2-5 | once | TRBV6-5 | CASSSPLAGRRETQYF | TGTGCCAGCAGTTCGCCTCTAGCGGGGCGTCGAGAGACCCAGTACTTC
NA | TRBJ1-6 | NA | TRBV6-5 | CASQRGFSYNSPLHF | TGTGCCAGCCAACGCGGGTTCTCCTATAATTCACCCCTCCACTTT
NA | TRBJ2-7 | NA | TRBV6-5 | CASNPGTKVSEQYF | TGTGCCAGCAATCCAGGGACAAAAGTCTCCGAGCAGTACTTC
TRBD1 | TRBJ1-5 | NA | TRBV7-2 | CASSSQGDRNQPQHF | TGTGCCAGCAGTTCTCAGGGGGACCGCAATCAGCCCCAGCATTTT
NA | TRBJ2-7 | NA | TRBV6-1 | CASRAGTLYEQYF | TGTGCCAGCAGGGCCGGGACGCTCTACGAGCAGTACTTC
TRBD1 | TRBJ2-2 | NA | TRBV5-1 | CASSLHPGQGSAGELFF | TGCGCCAGCAGCTTACACCCGGGACAGGGAAGCGCCGGGGAGCTGTTTTTT
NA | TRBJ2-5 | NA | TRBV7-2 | CASSLVETQYF | TGTGCCAGCAGCTTAGTGGAGACCCAGTACTTC
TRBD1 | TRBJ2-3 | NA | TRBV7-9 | CASSPDRETDTQYF | TGTGCCAGCAGCCCGGACAGGGAGACAGATACGCAGTATTTT
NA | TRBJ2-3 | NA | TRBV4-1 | CASSQVNIPKRVTDTQYF | TGCGCCAGCAGCCAAGTTAATATCCCTAAGCGGGTCACAGATACGCAGTATTTT
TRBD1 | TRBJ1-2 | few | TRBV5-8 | CASSLPGQGLGRYGYTF | TGTGCCAGCAGCTTACCGGGACAGGGGTTGGGTCGGTATGGCTACACCTTC
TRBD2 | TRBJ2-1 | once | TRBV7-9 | CASSLAANNEQFF | TGTGCCAGCAGCCTAGCGGCTAACAATGAGCAGTTCTTC
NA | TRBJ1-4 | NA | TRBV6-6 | CASFVNEKLFF | TGTGCCAGCTTCGTGAATGAAAAACTGTTTTTT
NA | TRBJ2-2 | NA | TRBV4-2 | CASSQGTGYTGELFF | TGTGCCAGCAGCCAGGGAACAGGGTACACCGGGGAGCTGTTTTTT
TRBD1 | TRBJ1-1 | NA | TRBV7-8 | CASSVSGDRIEAFF | TGTGCCAGCAGCGTATCTGGGGACAGAATAGAAGCTTTCTTT
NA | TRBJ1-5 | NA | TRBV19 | CASSIRSARESNQPQHF | TGTGCCAGTAGTATAAGGTCTGCCAGGGAAAGCAATCAGCCCCAGCATTTT
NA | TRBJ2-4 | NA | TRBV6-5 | CASREGGKNIQYF | TGTGCCAGCAGAGAAGGGGGTAAAAACATTCAGTACTTC
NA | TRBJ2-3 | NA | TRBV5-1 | CASSLGMLAAGPYF | TGCGCCAGCAGCTTGGGAATGTTAGCGGCCGGCCCGTATTTT
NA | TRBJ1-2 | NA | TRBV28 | CASSLQGFRYTF | TGTGCCAGCAGTTTACAGGGGTTTCGCTACACCTTC
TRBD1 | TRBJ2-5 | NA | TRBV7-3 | CASSLGDSQTQYF | TGTGCCAGCAGCTTAGGGGACAGTCAGACCCAGTACTTC
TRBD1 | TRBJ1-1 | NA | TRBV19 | CASSSGRGTAFPTEAFF | TGTGCCAGTAGTAGCGGTAGGGGGACAGCGTTCCCCACTGAAGCTTTCTTT
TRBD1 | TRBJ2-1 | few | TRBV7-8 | CASSPSRRQGVYEQFF | TGTGCCAGCAGCCCCAGCAGAAGACAGGGGGTTTATGAGCAGTTCTTC
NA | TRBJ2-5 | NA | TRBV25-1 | CASSTQLSPRETQYF | TGTGCCAGCAGTACACAGTTATCGCCCAGAGAGACCCAGTACTTC